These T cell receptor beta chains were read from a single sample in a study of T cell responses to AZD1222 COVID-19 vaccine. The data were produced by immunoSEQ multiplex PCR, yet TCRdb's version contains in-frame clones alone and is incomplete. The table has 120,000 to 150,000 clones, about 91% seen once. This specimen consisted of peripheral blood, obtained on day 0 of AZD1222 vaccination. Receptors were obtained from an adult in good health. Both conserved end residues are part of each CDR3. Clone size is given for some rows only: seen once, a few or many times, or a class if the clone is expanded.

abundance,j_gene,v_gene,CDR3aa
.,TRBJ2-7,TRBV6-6,CASSRGTGGTYEQYF
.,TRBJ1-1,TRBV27,CASSSLSPGQRRIMNTEAFF
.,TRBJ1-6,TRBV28,CASSPGQRRSPLHF
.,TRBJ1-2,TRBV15,CATSRDRDRGLGEGYTF
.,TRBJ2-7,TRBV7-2,CASSSTPGGTYEQYF
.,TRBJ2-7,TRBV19,CASLGGRDSEQYF
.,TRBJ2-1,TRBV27,CASSLMAGGSYNEQFF
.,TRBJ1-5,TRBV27,CASSLWGTGSGQPQHF
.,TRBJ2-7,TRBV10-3,CATGDGNEQYF
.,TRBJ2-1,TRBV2,CAIPGTWESNEQFF
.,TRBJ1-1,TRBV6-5,CASRDAGAVDGFF
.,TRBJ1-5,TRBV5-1,CASTLGDGTGDQPQHF
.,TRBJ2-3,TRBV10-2,CASSELRGYYTDTQYF
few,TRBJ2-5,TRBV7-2,CASSYGRGGETQYF
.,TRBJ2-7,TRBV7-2,CASSLVPGGSSGGGDEQYF
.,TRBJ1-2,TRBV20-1,CSAPLYGYTF
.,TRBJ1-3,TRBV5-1,CASSSQGGNTIYF
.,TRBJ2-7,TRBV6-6,CASTFAGTHYEQYF
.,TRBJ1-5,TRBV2,CASSDRVPLQPQHF
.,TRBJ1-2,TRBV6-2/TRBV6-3,CASSRPGGADGYTF
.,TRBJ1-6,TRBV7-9,CASSVGPSPLHF
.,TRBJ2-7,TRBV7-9,CASSTRQVYEQYF
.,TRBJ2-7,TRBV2,CASSVGAGAYEQYF
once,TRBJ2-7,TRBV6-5,CASSYTAGYEQYF